Listed below are T cell receptor beta chains from one sample, sequenced in a study of blood T cell repertoires in COVID-19. Method: immunoSEQ multiplex PCR; TCRdb's copy keeps in-frame clones and lacks some. This sample has a few hundred thousand clones, with around 89% found just once. Source material: peripheral blood. These receptor sequences come from a man aged 60-69 years who had recovered from COVID-19. Each CDR3 is given with its conserved first and last residue. The D gene is left open where the match is weak. Some rows have no size entry. The others give once, few or many, or a class for an expanded clone.

V	D	J	size	CDR3	DNA
TRBV9	TRBD1	TRBJ1-4	-	CASSSKDRGMGWDEKLFF	TGTGCCAGCAGCTCGAAAGACAGGGGAATGGGTTGGGATGAAAAACTGTTTTTT
TRBV29-1	-	TRBJ1-1	-	CSVSQGNTEAFF	TGCAGCGTTTCCCAGGGGAACACTGAAGCTTTCTTT
TRBV18	-	TRBJ2-7	-	CASSARENNPYEQYF	TGTGCCAGCTCCGCCAGGGAAAACAATCCCTACGAGCAGTACTTC
TRBV4-1	-	TRBJ2-7	-	CASQETGSKRAPSYEQYF	TGCGCCAGTCAAGAAACAGGGTCAAAGAGAGCACCTTCCTACGAGCAGTACTTC
TRBV7-9	-	TRBJ2-5	-	CASSLTGPETQYF	TGTGCCAGCAGCTTAACAGGGCCGGAGACCCAGTACTTC
TRBV7-9	-	TRBJ1-4	-	CASSLARAVEKLFF	TGTGCCAGCAGCTTAGCGCGGGCAGTTGAAAAACTGTTTTTT
TRBV6-5	-	TRBJ1-6	-	CASSYSPGDSPLHF	TGTGCCAGCAGTTACTCTCCAGGGGACTCACCCCTCCACTTT
TRBV19	-	TRBJ2-7	-	CASNPGSSPYEQYF	TGTGCCAGTAACCCCGGTAGCAGTCCCTACGAGCAGTACTTC
TRBV6-1	TRBD2	TRBJ2-5	few	CASSEAPGLGRLETQYF	TGTGCCAGCAGTGAAGCGCCCGGACTAGGGAGGTTGGAGACCCAGTACTTC
TRBV2	-	TRBJ2-5	-	CASTGAQVETQYF	TGTGCCAGCACTGGGGCCCAGGTGGAGACCCAGTACTTC
TRBV7-3	TRBD2	TRBJ2-1	-	CASSSGDYSNEQFF	TGTGCCAGCAGTAGCGGGGATTACTCCAATGAGCAGTTCTTC
TRBV5-6	-	TRBJ2-3	-	CASSLNRIRYTQYF	TGTGCCAGCAGCTTGAACAGGATTAGGTATACGCAGTATTTT
TRBV18	TRBD2	TRBJ2-5	once	CASSPPTGGHETQYF	TGTGCCAGCTCACCACCGACGGGGGGGCACGAGACCCAGTACTTC
TRBV7-6	-	TRBJ2-3	-	CASSLWGRGFTDTQYF	TGTGCCAGCAGCTTATGGGGGCGGGGGTTCACAGATACGCAGTATTTT
TRBV19	TRBD1	TRBJ2-3	-	CASSIGGGVDTQYF	TGTGCCAGTAGTATAGGAGGGGGCGTAGATACGCAGTATTTT
TRBV7-9	TRBD1	TRBJ2-7	-	CASSLPGTGSHEQYF	TGTGCCAGCAGCTTACCAGGGACAGGGTCTCACGAGCAGTACTTC
TRBV9	TRBD1	TRBJ1-1	once	CASSEGQGNTEAFF	TGTGCCAGCAGCGAGGGACAGGGGAACACTGAAGCTTTCTTT
TRBV24-1	-	TRBJ2-1	-	CATSDYGGADEQFF	TGTGCCACCAGTGATTATGGGGGGGCTGATGAGCAGTTCTTC
TRBV6-5	TRBD1	TRBJ1-2	once	CASRGTGVSYGYTF	TGTGCCAGCAGGGGGACAGGGGTGTCCTATGGCTACACCTTC
TRBV29-1	TRBD2	TRBJ2-3	-	CSVKGLAGPTSTDTQYF	TGCAGCGTTAAGGGACTAGCGGGGCCAACTAGCACAGATACGCAGTATTTT
TRBV30	TRBD1	TRBJ1-5	-	CAWSAIGTDSNQPQHF	TGTGCCTGGAGTGCGATTGGGACAGACAGCAATCAGCCCCAGCATTTT
TRBV5-1	-	TRBJ1-2	-	CASSLLDTYGYTF	TGCGCCAGCAGCTTGTTGGACACATATGGCTACACCTTC
TRBV29-1	-	TRBJ2-5	once	CSVEFLSGETQYF	TGCAGCGTTGAATTCCTCTCGGGTGAGACCCAGTACTTC
TRBV15	TRBD1	TRBJ2-7	-	CATSRGGQVPPYEQYF	TGTGCCACCAGCAGGGGTGGACAGGTTCCACCCTACGAGCAGTACTTC
TRBV5-4	-	TRBJ1-2	-	CASSLAGGDNYGYTF	TGTGCCAGCAGCTTGGCCGGGGGTGATAACTATGGCTACACCTTC
TRBV5-4	TRBD1	TRBJ2-7	few	CASSLAGQGYEQYF	TGTGCCAGCAGCTTGGCTGGACAGGGCTACGAGCAGTACTTC
TRBV9	TRBD1	TRBJ1-2	-	CASKEGQGGYGYTF	TGTGCCAGCAAAGAAGGACAGGGTGGGTATGGCTACACCTTC
TRBV6-5	-	TRBJ2-3	-	CASSLGGGTDTQYF	TGTGCCAGCAGTTTAGGCGGGGGCACAGATACGCAGTATTTT
TRBV5-1	-	TRBJ2-5	-	CASSSQGYRGETQYF	TGCGCCAGCAGCTCACAGGGATATAGGGGAGAGACCCAGTACTTC
TRBV7-9	-	TRBJ1-1	-	CASSFGMNTEAFF	TGTGCCAGCAGCTTTGGCATGAACACTGAAGCTTTCTTT
TRBV12-3/TRBV12-4	-	TRBJ2-1	-	CASSLTGNEQFF	TGTGCCAGCAGTCTAACAGGCAATGAGCAGTTCTTC
TRBV5-4	-	TRBJ2-2	-	CASSLSGLTSNTGELFF	TGTGCCAGCAGCTTGTCTGGACTGACATCGAACACCGGGGAGCTGTTTTTT
TRBV11-2	-	TRBJ2-3	once	CASSPLGTVDTQYF	TGTGCCAGCAGCCCCCTGGGGACTGTAGATACGCAGTATTTT
TRBV7-2	-	TRBJ1-5	-	CASSLAGGTYSNQPQHF	TGTGCCAGCAGCTTAGCGGGGGGGACTTATAGCAATCAGCCCCAGCATTTT
TRBV6-5	-	TRBJ2-3	-	CATSPTDTQYF	TGTGCCACTTCCCCCACAGATACGCAGTATTTT
TRBV9	TRBD2	TRBJ2-5	-	CASSLRPSGDQETQYF	TGTGCCAGCAGCCTCCGCCCTAGCGGGGATCAAGAGACCCAGTACTTC
TRBV14	TRBD2	TRBJ2-3	once	CASSPGLAGTDTQYF	TGTGCCAGCAGCCCGGGACTAGCGGGGACAGATACGCAGTATTTT
TRBV27	-	TRBJ2-2	-	CASSLSTGELFF	TGTGCCAGCAGCCTAAGCACCGGGGAGCTGTTTTTT
TRBV19	-	TRBJ1-5	-	CASSIGGRAQHF	TGTGCCAGTAGTATCGGGGGGAGGGCCCAGCATTTT